The following is a T cell receptor (beta chain) sequence with its context. This clonotype was counted at least ten times. It lacks a known antigen. No base quality information exists; no much larger clone differs at one position. These data belong to a study of T cells in Graves' hyperthyroidism and ophthalmopathy (dated by TCRdb to the late 2010s). Some background on the complete study: Peripheral blood was sampled at the time of initial diagnosis, prior to any treatment. The paper describes TCR Vbeta CDR3 sequencing of about 140 peripheral blood samples, made up of approximately 40 ophthalmopathy patients, roughly 80 hyperthyroidism patients and 17 progressor patients. In addition, the study compared T-cell repertoires in thyroid tissue and in blood from about 6 Graves' hyperthyroidism patients. For training and testing, the roughly 100 patients in the discovery cohort were randomly divided in a 7:3 ratio. Prospective prediction of ophthalmopathy was tested in an independent validation cohort consisting of 18 to 20 hyperthyroidism patients and approximately 16 patients who later progressed to ophthalmopathy. To identify distinguishing TCR V-J signatures, a discovery cohort of around 100 patients was used, comprising fewer than 45 with Graves' ophthalmopathy and some 60 with stable Graves' hyperthyroidism. After blood sampling, hyperthyroidism patients were treated with methimazole at a starting dose of 30 mg daily, and ophthalmopathy patients were treated with high-dose intravenous methylprednisolone. Study-wide conclusions, independent of this receptor: Ophthalmopathy was separated from stable hyperthyroidism by a 13 V-J signature model, with around 90% sensitivity and around 81% specificity obtained in cross-validation and 80%/75% obtained in testing. In validation, progression to ophthalmopathy was predicted by the model with almost 71% sensitivity and 72.22% specificity, a median of about 6.8 months before onset. Sample size was not statistically predetermined, and blinding of investigators to group allocation was not performed. Most expanded thyroid clonotypes (frequency above 0.001) were also detected in blood, suggesting blood repertoires may reflect thyroid immune responses.

Moderately to severely active disease, a Clinical Activity Score of at least 3, a NOSPECS grade of at least 4, and a duration under 3 months were present in ophthalmopathy patients. Exclusion was applied to patients with uncontrolled infections, other autoimmune diseases, pregnancy or lactation. Diagnoses were based on clinical symptoms, serum thyroxine and TRAb, thyroid ultrasound and orbital computed tomography. PBMCs were isolated from more than 9 ml of fresh peripheral blood by Ficoll-Paque density gradient centrifugation. Trizol reagent was used to extract total RNA, and RNA quality was then checked on an Agilent 2100 Bioanalyzer. Taken from the germline V gene, the CDR1 and CDR2 loops are MDHEN and SYDVKM. At the junction V is shortened by 5 bases and J by 3 bases; bases outside the gene matches: 6. From the cysteine through the phenylalanine, the CDR3 covers 15 amino acids. The CDR3 DNA has 45 bases and is translated from base 1.

Amplification of TCR beta CDR3 regions was carried out from RNA transcripts. The first round of RT-PCR for the TCR CDR3 was performed with the HTBI primer set and the Qiagen OneStep RT-PCR kit. Libraries were constructed in a second round of multiplex PCR, after which size selection and purification were carried out. Paired-end sequencing of the libraries was performed with 100 bp reads on an Illumina HiSeq2000. The source study handled its data this way. SOAPnuke was used to process the raw data, with reads discarded if the reads contained adapters or uncalled bases, had a mean Phred below 15, or lacked an exact constant-primer or identifier match. COPE v1.2.5 was used to merge the high-quality paired reads, and each unique nucleotide sequence was defined as a clonotype. MiTCR v1.1 was used to align the clonotypes against IMGT TRBV, TRBD and TRBJ reference segments. Analysis was restricted to V-J combinations with a frequency above 0.0001, which covered roughly 99% of repertoires. A TCS score was defined as the ratio between F50 (clonal expansion) and ExV (chaos), using BLOSUM62-based TCRdist between CDR3 peptides within each V-J. Welch's t-statistics and random forest reduced roughly 500 V-J features to under 15, which were used in a naive Bayes classifier (R e1071). TCRdb ran its own pipeline on the public reads, namely fastp trimming at Q25 and MiXCR clone calling, and kept in-frame beta chains. Each entry merges the rows of one CDR3 protein and shows their most common DNA and genes. These V and J calls are TCRdb output, not the study's own analysis. The sample table lists fewer than 350,000 distinct CDR3 sequences, 15% to 20% of them with a count of one. The biggest ten clones account for around a sixth of the sample.

The material sequenced was blood. Recombination connected TRBV28 to TRBJ2-7; 11 middle bases align to TRBD2. The sequence came from a woman between 35 and 50 years old with Graves' ophthalmopathy. CDR3 region: CASSARLAGNYEQYF. The DNA reads TGTGCCAGCAGTGCCAGACTAGCGGGAAACTACGAGCAGTACTTC.